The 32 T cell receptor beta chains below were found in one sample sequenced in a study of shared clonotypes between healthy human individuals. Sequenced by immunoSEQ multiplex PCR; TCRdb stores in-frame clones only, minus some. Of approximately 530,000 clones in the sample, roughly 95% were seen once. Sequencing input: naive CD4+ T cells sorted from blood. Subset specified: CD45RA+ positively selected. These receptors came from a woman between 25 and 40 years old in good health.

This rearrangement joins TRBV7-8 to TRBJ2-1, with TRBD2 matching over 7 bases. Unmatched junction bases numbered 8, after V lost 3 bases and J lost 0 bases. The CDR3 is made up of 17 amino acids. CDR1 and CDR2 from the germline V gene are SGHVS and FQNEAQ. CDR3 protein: CASSLVSRESSYNEQFF. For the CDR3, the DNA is TGTGCCAGCAGCTTGGTGTCGCGGGAGAGCTCCTACAATGAGCAGTTCTTC.

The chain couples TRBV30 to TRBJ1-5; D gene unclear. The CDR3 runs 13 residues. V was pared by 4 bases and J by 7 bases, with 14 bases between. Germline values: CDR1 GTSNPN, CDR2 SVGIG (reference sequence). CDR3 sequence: CAWTHSHGQPQHF. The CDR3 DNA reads TGTGCCTGGACGCACAGCCACGGGCAGCCCCAGCATTTT.

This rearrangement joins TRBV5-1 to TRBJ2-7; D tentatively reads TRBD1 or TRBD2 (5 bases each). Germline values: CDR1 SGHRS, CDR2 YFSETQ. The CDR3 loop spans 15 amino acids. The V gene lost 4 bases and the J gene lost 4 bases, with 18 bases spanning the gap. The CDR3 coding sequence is TGCGCCAGCAGCACGGACGGGACGAACTATTACGAGCAGTACTTC. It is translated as CASSTDGTNYYEQYF. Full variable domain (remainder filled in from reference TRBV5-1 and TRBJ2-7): KAGVTQTPRYLIKTRGQQVTLSCSPISGHRSVSWYQQTPGQGLQFLFEYFSETQRNKGNFPGRFSGRQFSNSRSEMNVSTLELGDSALYLCASSTDGTNYYEQYFGPGTRLTVT.

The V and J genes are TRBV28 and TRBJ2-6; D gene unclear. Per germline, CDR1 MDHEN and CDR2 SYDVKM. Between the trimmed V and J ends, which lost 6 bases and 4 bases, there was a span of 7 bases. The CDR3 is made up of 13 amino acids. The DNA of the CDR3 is TGTGCCAGCAGGGTCCCCGGGGCCAACGTCCTGACTTTC. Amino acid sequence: CASRVPGANVLTF.

DNA for the CDR3: TGTGCCAGCAGCTTACGAGGCCGGGAGACAGATACGCAGTATTTT. This translates into CASSLRGRETDTQYF. This chain connects TRBV7-6 to TRBJ2-3, with TRBD2 as a possible D gene (6 bases). This CDR3 comprises 15 residues. The germline V gene has CDR1 SGHVS and CDR2 FNYEAQ. Trimming removed 2 bases from V and 3 bases from J, with 12 bases in between.

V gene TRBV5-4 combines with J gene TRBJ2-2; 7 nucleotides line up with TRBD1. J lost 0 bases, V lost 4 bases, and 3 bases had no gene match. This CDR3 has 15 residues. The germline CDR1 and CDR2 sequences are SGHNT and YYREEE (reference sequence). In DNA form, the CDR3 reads TGTGCCAGCAGCCCCCAGGGGGCGAACACCGGGGAGCTGTTTTTT. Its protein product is CASSPQGANTGELFF.

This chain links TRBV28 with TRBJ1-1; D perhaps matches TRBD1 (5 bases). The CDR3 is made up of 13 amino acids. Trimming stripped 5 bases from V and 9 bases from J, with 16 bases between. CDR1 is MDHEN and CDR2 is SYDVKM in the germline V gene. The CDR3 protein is CASSLLPRGKAFF. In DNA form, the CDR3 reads TGTGCCAGCAGTCTCCTACCTCGGGGGAAAGCTTTCTTT.

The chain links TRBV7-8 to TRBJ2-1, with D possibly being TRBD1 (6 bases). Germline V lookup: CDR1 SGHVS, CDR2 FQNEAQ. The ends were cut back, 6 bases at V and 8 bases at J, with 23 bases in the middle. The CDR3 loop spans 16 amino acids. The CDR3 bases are TGTGCCAGCAGACTAGAGATCAGGGGCGCCAGCTATGAGCAGTTCTTC. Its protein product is CASRLEIRGASYEQFF.

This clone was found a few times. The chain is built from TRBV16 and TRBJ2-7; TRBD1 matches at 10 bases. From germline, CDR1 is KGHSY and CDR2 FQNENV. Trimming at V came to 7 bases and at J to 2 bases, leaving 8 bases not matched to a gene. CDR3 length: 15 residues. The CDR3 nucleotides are TGTGCCAGCACCCCTTTGACAGGGGGCACCTACGAGCAGTACTTC. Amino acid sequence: CASTPLTGGTYEQYF.

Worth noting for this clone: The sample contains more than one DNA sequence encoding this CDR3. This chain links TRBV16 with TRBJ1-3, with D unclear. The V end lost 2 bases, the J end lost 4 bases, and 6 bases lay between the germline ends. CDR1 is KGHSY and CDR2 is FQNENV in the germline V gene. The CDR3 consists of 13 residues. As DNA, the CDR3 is TGTGCCAGCAGCCAAGTTGTCGGAAACACCATATATTTT. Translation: CASSQVVGNTIYF. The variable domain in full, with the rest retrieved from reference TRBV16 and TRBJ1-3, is GEEVAQTPKHLVRGEGQKAKLYCAPIKGHSYVFWYQQVLKNEFKFLISFQNENVFDETGMPKERFSAKCLPNSPCSLEIQATKLEDSAVYFCASSQVVGNTIYFGEGSWLTVV.

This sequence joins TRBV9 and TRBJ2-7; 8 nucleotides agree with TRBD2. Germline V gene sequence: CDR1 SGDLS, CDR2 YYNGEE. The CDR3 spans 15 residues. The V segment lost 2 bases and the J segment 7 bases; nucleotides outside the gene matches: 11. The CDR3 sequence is CASSVLAGGLEEQYF. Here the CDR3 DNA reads TGTGCCAGCAGCGTCCTTGCGGGAGGCTTAGAGGAGCAGTACTTC.

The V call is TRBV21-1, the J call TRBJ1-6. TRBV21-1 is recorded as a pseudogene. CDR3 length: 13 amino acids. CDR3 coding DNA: TGTGCCAGCAGCAATGAGGGGGGATCACCCCTCCACTTT. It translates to CASSNEGGSPLHF.

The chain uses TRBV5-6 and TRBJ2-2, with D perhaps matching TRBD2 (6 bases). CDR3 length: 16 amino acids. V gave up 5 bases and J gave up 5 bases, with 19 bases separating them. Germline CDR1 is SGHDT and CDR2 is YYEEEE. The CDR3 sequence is CASREGVRVGTGELFF. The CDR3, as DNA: TGTGCCAGCAGGGAGGGCGTGAGAGTAGGGACCGGGGAGCTGTTTTTT. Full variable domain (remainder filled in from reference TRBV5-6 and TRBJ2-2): DAGVTQSPTHLIKTRGQQVTLRCSPKSGHDTVSWYQQALGQGPQFIFQYYEEEERQRGNFPDRFSGHQFPNYSSELNVNALLLGDSALYLCASREGVRVGTGELFFGEGSRLTVL.

The CDR3 nucleotides read TGTGCCATCAGCCCGGGACTCAAATCCTACGAGCAGTACTTC. Protein product: CAISPGLKSYEQYF. The chain couples TRBV28 to TRBJ2-7, with a weak D call TRBD2 (6 bases). CDR1 is MDHEN, CDR2 SYDVKM, per germline. V lost 10 bases and J lost 1, with 17 bases in between. CDR3 length: 14 residues.

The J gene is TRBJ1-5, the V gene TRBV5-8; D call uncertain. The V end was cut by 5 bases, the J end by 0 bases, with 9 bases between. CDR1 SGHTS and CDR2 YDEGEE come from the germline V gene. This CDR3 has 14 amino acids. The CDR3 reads CASRYPYSNQPQHF. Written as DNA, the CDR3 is TGTGCCAGCAGATATCCCTATAGCAATCAGCCCCAGCATTTT. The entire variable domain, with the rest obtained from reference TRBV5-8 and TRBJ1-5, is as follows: EAGVTQSPTHLIKTRGQQATLRCSPISGHTSVYWYQQALGLGLQFLLWYDEGEERNRGNFPPRFSGRQFPNYSSELNVNALELEDSALYLCASRYPYSNQPQHFGDGTRLSIL.

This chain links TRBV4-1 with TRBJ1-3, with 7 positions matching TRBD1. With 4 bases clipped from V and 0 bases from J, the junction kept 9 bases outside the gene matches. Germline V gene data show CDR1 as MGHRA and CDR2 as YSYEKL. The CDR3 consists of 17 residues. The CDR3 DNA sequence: TGCGCCAGCAGCCCCGAGGACAGGTCCTACTCTGGAAACACCATATATTTT. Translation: CASSPEDRSYSGNTIYF.

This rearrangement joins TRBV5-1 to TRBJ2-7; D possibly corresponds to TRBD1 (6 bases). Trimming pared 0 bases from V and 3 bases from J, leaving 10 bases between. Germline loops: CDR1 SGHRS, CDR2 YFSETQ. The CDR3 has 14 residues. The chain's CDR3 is CASSLDRADYEQYF. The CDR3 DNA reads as TGCGCCAGCAGCTTGGACAGGGCCGACTACGAGCAGTACTTC.

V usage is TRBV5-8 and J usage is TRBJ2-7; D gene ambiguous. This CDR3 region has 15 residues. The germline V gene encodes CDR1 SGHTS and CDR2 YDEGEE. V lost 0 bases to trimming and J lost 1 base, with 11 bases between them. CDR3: CASSLASPQSYEQYF. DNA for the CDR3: TGTGCCAGCAGCTTGGCGTCCCCGCAATCCTACGAGCAGTACTTC.

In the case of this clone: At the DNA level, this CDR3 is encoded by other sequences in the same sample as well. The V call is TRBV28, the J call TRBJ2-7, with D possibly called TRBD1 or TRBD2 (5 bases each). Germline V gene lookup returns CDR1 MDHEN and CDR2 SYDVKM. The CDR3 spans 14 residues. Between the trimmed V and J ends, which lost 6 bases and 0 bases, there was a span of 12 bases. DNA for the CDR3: TGTGCCAGCAGCCCCGGGACGGCCTCCTACGAGCAGTACTTC. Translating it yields CASSPGTASYEQYF.

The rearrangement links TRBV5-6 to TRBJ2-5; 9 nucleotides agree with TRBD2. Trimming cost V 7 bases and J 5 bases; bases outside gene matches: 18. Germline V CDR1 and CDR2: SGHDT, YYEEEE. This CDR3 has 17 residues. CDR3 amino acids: CASVIRLSGGRGETQYF. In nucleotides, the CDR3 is TGTGCCAGCGTTATCCGGCTTAGTGGCGGGAGGGGTGAGACCCAGTACTTC.

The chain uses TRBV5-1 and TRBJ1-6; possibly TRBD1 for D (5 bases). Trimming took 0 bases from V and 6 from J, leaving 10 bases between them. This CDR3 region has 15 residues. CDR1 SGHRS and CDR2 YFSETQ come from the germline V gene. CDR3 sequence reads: CASSLEPGINSPLHF. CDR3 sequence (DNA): TGCGCCAGCAGCTTGGAACCAGGGATTAATTCACCCCTCCACTTT.

DNA of the CDR3: TGTGCCAGCAGCGTTACCGTCAGCTCCTACGAGCAGTACTTC. Translated, it gives CASSVTVSSYEQYF. The V gene is TRBV9, the J gene TRBJ2-7; D unresolved. V was pared by 2 bases and J by 0 bases, with 9 bases between. CDR3 length: 14 residues. Germline V gene sequence: CDR1 SGDLS, CDR2 YYNGEE.

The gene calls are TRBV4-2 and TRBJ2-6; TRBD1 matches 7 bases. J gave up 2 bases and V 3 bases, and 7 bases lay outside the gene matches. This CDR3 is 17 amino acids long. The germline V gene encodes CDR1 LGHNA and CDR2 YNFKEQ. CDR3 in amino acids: CASSHHRDSAGANVLTF. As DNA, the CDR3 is TGTGCCAGCAGCCACCATCGGGACAGCGCTGGGGCCAACGTCCTGACTTTC.

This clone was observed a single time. This CDR3 reads CASSLNTDTQYF. The DNA of the CDR3 is TGTGCCAGCAGCCTCAACACAGATACGCAGTATTTT. This sequence joins TRBV11-3 and TRBJ2-3; D gene uncertain. Looked up from germline, CDR1 is SGHNT and CDR2 is YENEEA. V lost 5 bases and J lost 2, with 5 bases in between. This CDR3 is built from 12 residues. The variable domain in full, with the rest retrieved from reference TRBV11-3 and TRBJ2-3, is EAGVVQSPRYKIIEKKQPVAFWCNPISGHNTLYWYLQNLGQGPELLIRYENEEAVDDSQLPKDRFSAERLKGVDSTLKIQPAELGDSAVYLCASSLNTDTQYFGPGTRLTVL.

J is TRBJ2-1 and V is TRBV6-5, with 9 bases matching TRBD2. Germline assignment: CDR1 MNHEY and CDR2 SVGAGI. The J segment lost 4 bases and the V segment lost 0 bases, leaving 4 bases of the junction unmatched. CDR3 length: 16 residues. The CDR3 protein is CASSYSSGRTYNEQFF. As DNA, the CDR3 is TGTGCCAGCAGTTACTCGAGCGGGAGGACTTACAATGAGCAGTTCTTC.

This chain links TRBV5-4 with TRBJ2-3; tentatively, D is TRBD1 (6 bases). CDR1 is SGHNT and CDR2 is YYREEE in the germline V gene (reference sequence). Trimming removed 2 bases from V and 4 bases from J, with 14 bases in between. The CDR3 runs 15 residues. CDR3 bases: TGTGCCAGCAGCTTCCGCAAGGGGGACCCAGATACGCAGTATTTT. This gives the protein CASSFRKGDPDTQYF. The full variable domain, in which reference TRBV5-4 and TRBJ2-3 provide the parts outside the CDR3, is ETGVTQSPTHLIKTRGQQVTLRCSSQSGHNTVSWYQQALGQGPQFIFQYYREEENGRGNFPPRFSGLQFPNYSSELNVNALELDDSALYLCASSFRKGDPDTQYFGPGTRLTVL.

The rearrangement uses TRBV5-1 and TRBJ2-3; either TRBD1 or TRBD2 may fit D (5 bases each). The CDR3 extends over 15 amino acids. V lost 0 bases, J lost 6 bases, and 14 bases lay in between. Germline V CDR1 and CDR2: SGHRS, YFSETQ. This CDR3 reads CASSLGDGLWDTQYF. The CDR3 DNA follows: TGCGCCAGCAGCTTGGGGGACGGACTCTGGGATACGCAGTATTTT.

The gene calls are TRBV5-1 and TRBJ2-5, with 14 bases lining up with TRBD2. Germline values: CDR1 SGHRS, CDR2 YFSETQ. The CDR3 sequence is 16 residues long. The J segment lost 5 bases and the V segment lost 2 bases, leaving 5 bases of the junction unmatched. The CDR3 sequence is CASSLEGLAGAETQYF. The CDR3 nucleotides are TGCGCCAGCAGCTTAGAGGGACTAGCGGGAGCGGAGACCCAGTACTTC.

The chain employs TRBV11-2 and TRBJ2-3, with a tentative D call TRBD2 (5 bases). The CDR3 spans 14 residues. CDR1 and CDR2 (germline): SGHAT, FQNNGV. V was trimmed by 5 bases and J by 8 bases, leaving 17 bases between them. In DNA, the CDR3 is TGTGCCAGCAGCCCTGAGGGCCTACTAGTTACGCAGTATTTT. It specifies CASSPEGLLVTQYF. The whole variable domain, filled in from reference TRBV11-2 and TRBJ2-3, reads EAGVAQSPRYKIIEKRQSVAFWCNPISGHATLYWYQQILGQGPKLLIQFQNNGVVDDSQLPKDRFSAERLKGVDSTLKIQPAKLEDSAVYLCASSPEGLLVTQYFGPGTRLTVL.

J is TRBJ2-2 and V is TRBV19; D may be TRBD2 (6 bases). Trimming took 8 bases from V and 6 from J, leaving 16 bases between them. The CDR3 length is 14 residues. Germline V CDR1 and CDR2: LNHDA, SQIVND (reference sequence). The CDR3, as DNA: TGTGCCAGTGTTTTGTCGGCGGGACCCGGGGAGCTGTTTTTT. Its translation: CASVLSAGPGELFF.

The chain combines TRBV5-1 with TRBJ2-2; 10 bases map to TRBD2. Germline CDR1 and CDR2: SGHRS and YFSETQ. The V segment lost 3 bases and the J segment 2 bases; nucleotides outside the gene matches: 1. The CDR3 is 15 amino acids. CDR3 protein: CASSWTSGNTGELFF. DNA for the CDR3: TGCGCCAGCAGCTGGACTAGCGGAAACACCGGGGAGCTGTTTTTT.

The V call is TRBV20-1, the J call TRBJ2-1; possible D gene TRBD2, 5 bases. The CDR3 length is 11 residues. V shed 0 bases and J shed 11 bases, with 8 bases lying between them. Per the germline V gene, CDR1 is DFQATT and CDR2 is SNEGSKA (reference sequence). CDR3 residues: CSARDQRKQFF. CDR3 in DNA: TGCAGTGCTAGAGATCAGCGGAAGCAGTTCTTC.